This T cell receptor beta chain was sequenced in a study of T cells after yellow fever vaccination. General study findings and limits: Abundant bulk-population clonotypes could contaminate the FACS-sorted repertoires. It was a small share of clonotypes that appeared in both CD4 and CD8 compartments. Post-booster samples contained most primary-vaccination clones (more than 95% CD4, approximately 88% CD8).

Trimming cost V 5 bases and J 4 bases, with 7 bases left between them. The CDR3 totals 12 residues. Germline CDR1 reads MDHEN; CDR2 reads SYDVKM. TCR cDNA was made by 5'RACE template switching, adding a universal primer site and UMIs. A single record per CDR3 protein comes from TCRdb applying MiXCR to the 5' RACE reads. The profile covers around 46,000 distinct CDR3 sequences, with 6.5% to 8.5% appearing a single time and 15% taken by the ten largest. This rearrangement joins TRBV28 to TRBJ2-3; D gene uncertain. This sequence originates from a man in his thirties or forties who received the YFV17D yellow fever vaccine. Material: CD8+ T cells not binding an NS4B(214-222) dextramer, sorted from PBMCs, obtained 45 days after the yellow fever booster vaccination. Here the CDR3 reads CASSPRPDTQYF. The CDR3 coding sequence is TGTGCCAGCAGTCCTCGCCCAGATACGCAGTATTTT.